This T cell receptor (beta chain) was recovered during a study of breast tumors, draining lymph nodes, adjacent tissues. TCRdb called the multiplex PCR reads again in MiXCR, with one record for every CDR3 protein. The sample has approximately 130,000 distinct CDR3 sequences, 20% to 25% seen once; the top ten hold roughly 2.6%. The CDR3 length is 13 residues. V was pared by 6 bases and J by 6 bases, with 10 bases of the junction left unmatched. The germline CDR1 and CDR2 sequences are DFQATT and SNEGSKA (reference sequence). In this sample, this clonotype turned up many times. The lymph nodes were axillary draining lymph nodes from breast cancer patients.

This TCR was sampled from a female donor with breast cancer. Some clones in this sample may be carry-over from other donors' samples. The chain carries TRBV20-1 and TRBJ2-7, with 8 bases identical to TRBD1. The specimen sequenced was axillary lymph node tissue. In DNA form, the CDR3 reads TGCAGTGCAATCCGGGACAGGACCACCGAGCAGTACTTC. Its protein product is CSAIRDRTTEQYF.